Presented here are 22 T cell receptor beta chains from one specimen sequenced in a study of somatic mutations in cytotoxic T cells in rheumatoid arthritis (dated by TCRdb to between 2016 and 2019). Receptor amplification or capture employed the immunoSEQ multiplex PCR assay. The clones in this table, taken by TCRdb from immuneACCESS, are in-frame only. Not every clone is retained; where verified, under half of the shortfall comes from an unresolved V gene, and the cause of the rest is unknown. This sample comprises approximately 17,000 clones, 60% to 85% of them detected only once. Jointly, the top ten make up roughly 4.8% of the sample. Material: CD8+ T cells sorted from blood. These TCRs come from an adult with rheumatoid arthritis.

The chain combines TRBV6-5 with TRBJ2-3; TRBD1 matches at 8 bases. CDR1 is MNHEY and CDR2 is SVGAGI in the germline V gene. The CDR3 has 15 residues. J was trimmed by 2 bases and V by 4 bases; bases with no gene match: 5. The CDR3 nucleotides read TGTGCCAGCAGTTTACAGGGGGGTGTCACAGATACGCAGTATTTT. As protein: CASSLQGGVTDTQYF.

The V gene is TRBV27, the J gene TRBJ1-5; 9 bases agree with TRBD1. V trimming: 5 bases; J trimming: 6 bases; junction bases outside the gene matches: 8. There are 15 residues in the CDR3. CDR1 is MNHEY and CDR2 is SMNVEV in the germline V gene (reference sequence). The CDR3 spells CASSPTGGSFQPQHF. The CDR3 DNA is TGTGCCAGCAGTCCAACAGGGGGCAGTTTTCAGCCCCAGCATTTT.

The chain joins TRBV6-1 to TRBJ1-1; 10 bases line up with TRBD1. V dropped 1 base and J dropped 6; count of bases not matched to a gene: 5. The germline V gene encodes CDR1 MNHNS and CDR2 SASEGT. The CDR3 extends over 15 amino acids. CDR3 coding DNA: TGTGCCAGCAGTGAAGAGACAGGGGGCATCCCTGAAGCTTTCTTT. This encodes CASSEETGGIPEAFF.

The J gene is TRBJ2-1, the V gene TRBV19; D remains unclear. Trimming stripped 4 bases from V and 2 bases from J, with 6 bases between. CDR3 size: 13 residues. The germline V gene encodes CDR1 LNHDA and CDR2 SQIVND (reference sequence). Here the CDR3 DNA reads TGTGCCAGTAGTACTGGGACCTACAATGAGCAGTTCTTC. Residues: CASSTGTYNEQFF.

The rearrangement links TRBV27 to TRBJ1-3; 7 bases are shared with TRBD1. From germline, CDR1 is MNHEY and CDR2 SMNVEV (reference sequence). Trimming at V came to 5 bases and at J to 0 bases, leaving 13 bases not matched to a gene. The CDR3 is 18 amino acids. CDR3 protein: CASSPASPGQLSGNTIYF. The CDR3 coding sequence is TGTGCCAGCAGTCCCGCTTCCCCGGGACAGCTCTCTGGAAACACCATATATTTT.

The genes are TRBV30 and TRBJ1-6, with 9 positions matching TRBD1. Germline V gives CDR1 GTSNPN, CDR2 SVGIG (reference sequence). V lost 3 bases to trimming and J lost 5 bases; unmatched junction nucleotides: 8. This CDR3 is 16 amino acids long. CDR3 sequence reads: CAWSSGTGTNNSPLHF. As DNA, the CDR3 is TGTGCCTGGAGCTCCGGGACAGGGACCAATAATTCACCCCTCCACTTT.

Only a few counts were recorded for this clone. V gene TRBV5-4 combines with J gene TRBJ1-1; 8 positions agree with TRBD1. Germline values: CDR1 SGHNT, CDR2 YYREEE (reference sequence). The CDR3 sequence is 15 residues long. J gave up 4 bases and V 4 bases, and 9 bases lay outside the gene matches. CDR3: CASSPSTGQGTEAFF. In DNA, the CDR3 is TGTGCCAGCAGCCCTTCGACCGGACAGGGCACTGAAGCTTTCTTT.

This rearrangement joins TRBV6-5 to TRBJ1-1; unclear D gene. CDR3 size: 12 residues. Looked up from germline, CDR1 is MNHEY and CDR2 is SVGAGI. The ends were cut back, 4 bases at V and 6 bases at J, with 9 bases in the middle. CDR3 sequence: CASSFSGAEAFF. The CDR3 bases are TGTGCCAGCAGTTTTTCCGGAGCTGAAGCTTTCTTT.

This chain uses TRBV7-6 with TRBJ2-2, with TRBD2 matching over 8 bases. V shed 0 bases, J shed 5 bases, and the junction held 8 bases outside the gene matches. The CDR3 is 17 amino acids. CDR1 is SGHVS and CDR2 is FNYEAQ in the germline V gene. CDR3 sequence (DNA): TGTGCCAGCAGCTTAGCCCCGGGGGGGCTAAAAACCGGGGAGCTGTTTTTT. Translation gives CASSLAPGGLKTGELFF.

In this sample, this clone is medium-sized. V usage is TRBV4-1 and J usage is TRBJ2-7; D gene ambiguous. The V gene's germline CDR1 is MGHRA and CDR2 YSYEKL. The length of the CDR3 is 16 residues. With 1 base removed from V and 1 base from J, the gap between germline ends came to 14 bases. The CDR3 region has the DNA TGCGCCAGCAGCCAAGCTATTGGGTCGAATTCCTACGAGCAGTACTTC. This translates into CASSQAIGSNSYEQYF.

V is TRBV7-6 and J is TRBJ1-1; weak D call: TRBD1 (5 bases). Germline CDR1 SGHVS, CDR2 FNYEAQ. Trimming left V 6 bases short and J 5 bases short, with 28 bases between. The CDR3 runs 18 residues. In DNA, the CDR3 is TGTGCCAGCAGTTTCCTCCGGGACCTTAACACGAGGGTAACTGAAGCTTTCTTT. It encodes CASSFLRDLNTRVTEAFF.

This clone appeared a single time. The rearrangement uses TRBV15 and TRBJ2-3; D is unresolved. Germline V gives CDR1 LNHNV, CDR2 YYDKDF (reference sequence). Trimming cost V 0 bases and J 4 bases, with 8 bases left between them. The length of the CDR3 is 14 residues. The CDR3 DNA reads TGTGCCACCAGCAGAGACTCTCCCTCAGATACGCAGTATTTT. It encodes CATSRDSPSDTQYF.

CDR3 in amino acids: CASSITVSYEQYF. The CDR3 bases are TGCGCCAGCAGCATCACGGTATCCTACGAGCAGTACTTC. V and J are TRBV5-1 and TRBJ2-7, with D uncertain. With 4 bases removed from V and 1 base from J, the gap between germline ends came to 9 bases. Germline CDR1 and CDR2: SGHRS and YFSETQ. CDR3 length: 13 residues.

The chain carries TRBV7-3 and TRBJ1-1; D unresolved. The ends were cut back, 2 bases at V and 6 bases at J, with 16 bases in the middle. CDR1 is SGHTA, CDR2 FQGTGA, per germline. This CDR3 has 15 residues. This CDR3 is CASSLARVAQSEAFF. CDR3 DNA: TGTGCCAGCAGCTTAGCCCGGGTGGCCCAGTCTGAAGCTTTCTTT.

The rearrangement joins TRBV9 to TRBJ1-1; D unresolved. The CDR3 is made up of 13 amino acids. Germline V gene sequence: CDR1 SGDLS, CDR2 YYNGEE. Between the trimmed V and J ends, which lost 0 bases and 0 bases, there was a span of 3 bases. The CDR3: CASSVAVNTEAFF. As DNA, the CDR3 is TGTGCCAGCAGCGTAGCGGTGAACACTGAAGCTTTCTTT.

This chain uses TRBV10-3 with TRBJ2-5; tentatively, D is TRBD2 (5 bases). The CDR3 is made up of 14 amino acids. Deletions cut 2 bases from V and 0 bases from J, with 7 bases between. In germline, CDR1 is ENHRY, CDR2 SYGVKD. Here the CDR3 DNA reads TGTGCCATCAGTGAGGGGAGATACCAAGAGACCCAGTACTTC. This encodes CAISEGRYQETQYF.

CDR3 in DNA: TGTGCCAGCAGCTTCACAGGGATGAACACCATATATTTT. This translates into CASSFTGMNTIYF. The chain has TRBV7-9 and TRBJ1-3, with D possibly TRBD1 on 6 matching bases. Germline-derived CDR1 and CDR2 are SEHNR and FQNEAQ (reference sequence). The V end was cut by 3 bases, the J end by 7 bases, with 10 bases between. This CDR3 has 13 residues.

The V and J genes are TRBV7-9 and TRBJ1-1; TRBD1 might be the D (5 bases). Trimming took 5 bases from V and 7 from J, leaving 14 bases between them. Germline assignment: CDR1 SEHNR and CDR2 FQNEAQ (reference sequence). This CDR3 is built from 13 residues. The CDR3 loop reads CASSGQGRDEAFF. The CDR3 bases are TGTGCCAGCAGCGGTCAGGGTCGGGATGAAGCTTTCTTT.

The V call is TRBV4-2, the J call TRBJ1-1; possibly TRBD1 for D (5 bases). This CDR3 spans 14 amino acids. Germline V lookup: CDR1 LGHNA, CDR2 YNFKEQ. V lost 1 base, J lost 1 base, and 7 bases lay in between. The chain's CDR3 is CASSQGGQNTEAFF. DNA of the CDR3: TGTGCCAGCAGCCAAGGGGGCCAGAACACTGAAGCTTTCTTT.

This chain joins TRBV19 and TRBJ2-7, with TRBD2 identical over 8 bases. The CDR3 has 14 amino acids. The V gene's germline CDR1 is LNHDA and CDR2 SQIVND (reference sequence). V was pared by 3 bases and J by 5 bases, with 6 bases of the junction left unmatched. This chain's CDR3 is CASSIRAGVHEQYF. CDR3 coding DNA: TGTGCCAGTAGTATCAGAGCGGGGGTCCACGAGCAGTACTTC.

The rearrangement uses TRBV30 and TRBJ1-4, with a weak D call TRBD1 (5 bases). The germline CDR1 and CDR2 sequences are GTSNPN and SVGIG (reference sequence). V was pared by 3 bases and J by 4 bases, with 15 bases between. The CDR3 length is 15 residues. In nucleotides, the CDR3 is TGTGCCTGGAGCTTGAGACAGTACTATAATGAAAAACTGTTTTTT. Its protein product is CAWSLRQYYNEKLFF.

This chain joins TRBV7-6 and TRBJ2-1, with 7 bases identical to TRBD1. CDR1 SGHVS and CDR2 FNYEAQ come from the germline V gene. CDR3 length: 16 amino acids. Trimming took 5 bases from V and 6 from J; bases not matched to a gene: 13. The chain's CDR3 is CASSPRPLRGSNEQFF. The CDR3 nucleotides are TGTGCCAGCAGCCCGCGACCTCTCAGGGGGAGCAATGAGCAGTTCTTC.